The 32 T cell receptor beta chains below all came from one sample that was sequenced in a study of T cells expressing NK-cell markers. TCRdb re-analyzed the 5' RACE reads; it lists each CDR3 protein once, without DNA. Across a few hundred thousand distinct CDR3 sequences, the top ten clones capture approximately 0.42% of the sample. What was sequenced was blood T cells: a sorted CD56 or NKG2C T cell subset, CD4+ or CD8+ T cells, or bulk PBMC T cells (not recorded which). The receptors originated from a man between 18 and 29 years old in good health.

V usage is TRBV5-1 and J usage is TRBJ2-3; TCRdb's assignment of TRBD1 cannot be checked, as there is no DNA. This CDR3 is 17 amino acids long. Germline values: CDR1 SGHRS, CDR2 YFSETQ. This chain's CDR3 is CASSLRSDRGVTDTQYF.

The V and J genes are TRBV30 and TRBJ2-1. Germline lookup yields CDR1 GTSNPN and CDR2 SVGIG (reference sequence). The CDR3 extends over 13 amino acids. The CDR3 spells CAWSMSPYNEQFF.

The CDR3 here is CASSKSGTNNEQFF. V is TRBV7-3 and J is TRBJ2-1; no DNA is available, so the TRBD2 call from TCRdb remains unchecked. Germline V gene data show CDR1 as SGHTA and CDR2 as FQGTGA. The CDR3 totals 14 residues.

This rearrangement joins TRBV5-4 to TRBJ2-1; the TCRdb D gene call, TRBD2, has no DNA to confirm it. The germline V gene has CDR1 SGHNT and CDR2 YYREEE (reference sequence). The CDR3 totals 16 residues. This CDR3 reads CASSAATSVVYNEQFF.

The chain is built from TRBV20-1 and TRBJ2-5. The CDR3 length is 15 residues. Germline V gene sequence: CDR1 DFQATT, CDR2 SNEGSKA (reference sequence). CDR3 sequence: CSARPYSGHQETQYF.

The rearrangement links TRBV19 to TRBJ2-1. Germline lookup yields CDR1 LNHDA and CDR2 SQIVND (reference sequence). The CDR3 loop spans 14 amino acids. The CDR3: CASSLGSVIHEQFF.

V is TRBV12-3 or TRBV12-4 and J is TRBJ2-1; the TCRdb call, TRBD2, lacks DNA for checking. This CDR3 has 18 residues. The CDR3 spells CASSLRWTSGSEYNEQFF.

CDR3: CASSSTGTGPYNEQFF. The chain is built from TRBV28 and TRBJ2-1; the TCRdb call, TRBD1, lacks DNA for checking. Germline loops: CDR1 MDHEN, CDR2 SYDVKM. This CDR3 spans 16 amino acids.

The rearrangement joins TRBV6-5 to TRBJ1-5; TCRdb calls TRBD1, which cannot be checked without DNA. The V gene's germline CDR1 is MNHEY and CDR2 SVGAGI. The CDR3 contains 18 residues. This chain's CDR3 is CASSYSSLGTGNNQPQHF.

V gene TRBV4-2 combines with J gene TRBJ2-2; the D gene TCRdb calls, TRBD1, cannot be checked with no DNA. The CDR3 runs to 15 residues. Germline-derived CDR1 and CDR2 are LGHNA and YNFKEQ. The CDR3 sequence is CASSPDRVIGGELFF.

The J gene is TRBJ2-7, the V gene TRBV20-1; TCRdb outputs TRBD1, but without DNA this stays unchecked. This CDR3 has 13 residues. Germline V gene data show CDR1 as DFQATT and CDR2 as SNEGSKA (reference sequence). The CDR3 sequence: CSASGITSYEQYF.

Here the CDR3 reads CSAGRTGYYEQYF. The V gene is TRBV20-1, the J gene TRBJ2-7; with no DNA, the TCRdb D assignment of TRBD2 cannot be verified. CDR1 and CDR2 from the germline V gene are DFQATT and SNEGSKA (reference sequence). This CDR3 has 13 residues.

The gene calls are TRBV27 and TRBJ2-5. The CDR3 is 12 amino acids. The germline V gene has CDR1 MNHEY and CDR2 SMNVEV (reference sequence). The CDR3 spells CASSDGIETQYF.

V gene TRBV3-1 combines with J gene TRBJ1-1; TCRdb returns TRBD1, unconfirmable since there is no DNA. Looked up from germline, CDR1 is LGHDT and CDR2 is YNNKEL (reference sequence). The CDR3 runs to 13 residues. CDR3 loop: CASRGQLNTEAFF. Supplemented by reference TRBV3-1 and TRBJ1-1, the full variable domain reads DTAVSQTPKYLVTQMGNDKSIKCEQNLGHDTMYWYKQDSKKFLKIMFSYNNKELIINETVPNRFSPKSPDKAHLNLHINSLELGDSAVYFCASRGQLNTEAFFGQGTRLTVV.

J is TRBJ2-7 and V is TRBV6-1; TCRdb outputs TRBD1, but without DNA this stays unchecked. Germline lookup yields CDR1 MNHNS and CDR2 SASEGT. The CDR3 extends over 15 amino acids. The CDR3 protein is CASSLQQGRGYEQYF.

The rearrangement joins TRBV6-5 to TRBJ1-6; TCRdb's assignment of TRBD1 cannot be checked, as there is no DNA. The CDR3 totals 15 residues. Germline V gene lookup returns CDR1 MNHEY and CDR2 SVGAGI. The CDR3: CASSYDRQGLSPLHF.

This chain connects TRBV12-3 or TRBV12-4 to TRBJ2-3; TCRdb returns TRBD2, unconfirmable since there is no DNA. This CDR3 has 15 residues. The CDR3 is CASRIGRRNTDTQYF.

The rearrangement uses TRBV7-6 and TRBJ2-3; TCRdb proposes TRBD2, but this gene call is untestable without DNA. CDR1 is SGHVS and CDR2 is FNYEAQ in the germline V gene. The length of the CDR3 is 19 residues. The CDR3 loop is CASSYGGGVAGGKTDTQYF.

The chain joins TRBV5-5 to TRBJ1-5; TCRdb outputs TRBD1, but without DNA this stays unchecked. The CDR3 loop spans 16 amino acids. Looked up from germline, CDR1 is SGHKS and CDR2 is YYEKEE (reference sequence). The CDR3 loop reads CASSLEGTPASQPQHF.

The genes are TRBV2 and TRBJ2-5; TCRdb returns TRBD1, unconfirmable since there is no DNA. Per germline, CDR1 SNHLY and CDR2 FYNNEI. The CDR3 contains 15 residues. CDR3 protein: CASSPDRGYGETQYF. Together with reference TRBV2 and TRBJ2-5, the CDR3 gives the full variable domain: EPEVTQTPSHQVTQMGQEVILRCVPISNHLYFYWYRQILGQKVEFLVSFYNNEISEKSEIFDDQFSVERPDGSNFTLKIRSTKLEDSAMYFCASSPDRGYGETQYFGPGTRLLVL.

The chain employs TRBV29-1 and TRBJ2-1; no DNA is available, so the TRBD2 call from TCRdb remains unchecked. The CDR3 has 11 residues. Germline lookup yields CDR1 SQVTM and CDR2 ANQGSEA. The CDR3 loop is CSVGSDREGFF.

The V gene is TRBV29-1, the J gene TRBJ2-7; absent DNA, TCRdb's TRBD2 call cannot be checked. This CDR3 is 14 amino acids long. CDR1 is SQVTM and CDR2 is ANQGSEA in the germline V gene. The CDR3 is CSVEGLAVPYEQYF.

The V call is TRBV5-1, the J call TRBJ1-5; TCRdb's assignment of TRBD1 cannot be checked, as there is no DNA. The length of the CDR3 is 14 residues. Germline CDR1 reads SGHRS; CDR2 reads YFSETQ. The CDR3 sequence: CASSLGQEDQPQHF.

The chain carries TRBV5-6 and TRBJ2-1. Germline V lookup: CDR1 SGHDT, CDR2 YYEEEE. This CDR3 has 14 residues. The CDR3 is CASNHRDSYNEQFF. Full variable domain (missing parts from reference TRBV5-6 and TRBJ2-1): DAGVTQSPTHLIKTRGQQVTLRCSPKSGHDTVSWYQQALGQGPQFIFQYYEEEERQRGNFPDRFSGHQFPNYSSELNVNALLLGDSALYLCASNHRDSYNEQFFGPGTRLTVL.

CDR3 protein: CASSVGSLAGAETQYF. The V call is TRBV9, the J call TRBJ2-5; TCRdb reports TRBD2, a call that lacks DNA to check it against. CDR1 and CDR2 from the germline V gene are SGDLS and YYNGEE. The CDR3 is made up of 16 amino acids. Full variable domain (outside the CDR3, taken from reference TRBV9 and TRBJ2-5): DSGVTQTPKHLITATGQRVTLRCSPRSGDLSVYWYQQSLDQGLQFLIQYYNGEERAKGNILERFSAQQFPDLHSELNLSSLELGDSALYFCASSVGSLAGAETQYFGPGTRLLVL.

V is TRBV28 and J is TRBJ2-5; TCRdb's assignment of TRBD2 cannot be checked, as there is no DNA. The CDR3 totals 14 residues. Germline CDR1 reads MDHEN; CDR2 reads SYDVKM. CDR3 sequence reads: CASTKNGRVETQYF.

This chain connects TRBV7-8 to TRBJ2-2. Per germline, CDR1 SGHVS and CDR2 FQNEAQ. The CDR3 runs 13 residues. Here the CDR3 reads CASSLARQGGLFF.

The rearrangement links TRBV27 to TRBJ2-2; the D call of TRBD2 rests on TCRdb alone, since no DNA is present to check it. The CDR3 spans 14 residues. Germline V gives CDR1 MNHEY, CDR2 SMNVEV (reference sequence). The CDR3 reads CASSYVAGAGELFF.

The gene calls are TRBV7-9 and TRBJ2-1; TCRdb indicates TRBD2, and absent DNA this call remains unverified. The V gene's germline CDR1 is SEHNR and CDR2 FQNEAQ (reference sequence). This CDR3 spans 13 amino acids. The CDR3 sequence: CASSPPRIDEQFF.

The rearrangement links TRBV5-1 to TRBJ1-1; the TCRdb call, TRBD1, lacks DNA for checking. The CDR3 consists of 16 residues. Per germline, CDR1 SGHRS and CDR2 YFSETQ. The CDR3 spells CASSRNGNREPTEAFF.

CDR3 in amino acids: CASSYSRGNEKLFF. The chain has TRBV6-5 and TRBJ1-4. Germline V gives CDR1 MNHEY, CDR2 SVGAGI. The CDR3 is 14 residues long.

V is TRBV7-8 and J is TRBJ2-1. The CDR3 runs 12 residues. CDR1 is SGHVS and CDR2 is FQNEAQ in the germline V gene. CDR3 region: CASSLPTDQQFF.